Sequencing of this T cell receptor (beta chain) was carried out in a study of OX40 agonist ivuxolimab in advanced cancers. General observations from the study: Dose levels from 0.1 to 3.0 mg/kg saw CD4+ and CD8+ blood T cells expand clonally by week 6.

Germline V CDR1 and CDR2: GTSNPN, SVGIG (reference sequence). Trimming removed 2 bases at V and 5 bases at J, with 7 bases between. This CDR3 contains 12 residues. Blood sampling was done at baseline, cycle 4 day 1, and cycle 7 day 1. The protocol was immunoSEQ multiplex PCR, while the TCRdb copy is restricted to in-frame clones and leaves out a portion. Of about 64,000 clones in the sample, 75% to 90% are singletons; the top ten hold roughly an eighth. On this clone: Its antigen is unknown.

V is TRBV30 and J is TRBJ2-1; D might be TRBD2 (5 bases). This TCR derives from an adult with an advanced solid tumor such as melanoma, head and neck, liver or kidney cancer. The sample in question was CD4+ or CD8+ T cells sorted from blood, obtained in a trial of the OX40 agonist ivuxolimab. For the CDR3, the DNA is TGTGCCTGGAGTCCGGGGAACAATGAGCAGTTCTTC. It yields the protein CAWSPGNNEQFF.